Each of the 20 T cell receptor beta chains below was sequenced from the same sample in a study of blood T cell repertoires in COVID-19. Measured with immunoSEQ multiplex PCR; TCRdb has only the in-frame clones, and not every one. The sample has roughly 200,000 clones; about four fifths are singletons. Sequenced material: peripheral blood. These receptors were taken from a man in his 60s with acute or convalescent COVID-19.

The chain links TRBV18 to TRBJ2-1; 8 bases line up with TRBD1. Trimming removed 0 bases from V and 8 bases from J; junction bases left unmatched: 9. The CDR3 covers 16 residues. CDR1 is KGHSH and CDR2 is LQKENI in the germline V gene. CDR3 sequence (DNA): TGTGCCAGCTCACCACCTAGGGCAGGGGGCGTGTATGAGCAGTTCTTC. Protein sequence: CASSPPRAGGVYEQFF.

In regard to this clone: Relative to the germline gene, one junction end is altered; a read error may explain this. The genes are TRBV7-9 and TRBJ1-4; the match to TRBD1 covers 11 bases. CDR1 SEHNR and CDR2 FQNEAQ come from the germline V gene (reference sequence). The CDR3 runs to 14 residues. CDR3 DNA: TGCGCCAGCAGCTTAGGGACAGGGGGGGAAAAACTGTTTTTT. It yields the protein CASSLGTGGEKLFF.

The J gene is TRBJ2-3, the V gene TRBV29-1; 8 bases align to TRBD2. CDR3 length: 14 amino acids. Looked up from germline, CDR1 is SQVTM and CDR2 is ANQGSEA. Trimming at V came to 6 bases and at J to 1 base, leaving 6 bases not matched to a gene. CDR3 sequence reads: CSVPSGSRTDTQYF. The DNA for the CDR3 is TGCAGCGTCCCCAGCGGGAGTCGCACAGATACGCAGTATTTT.

This clone was counted between two and nine times. The V and J genes are TRBV5-1 and TRBJ2-2; TRBD1 aligns across 8 bases. In germline, CDR1 is SGHRS, CDR2 YFSETQ. The CDR3 has 15 residues. Trimming removed 4 bases from V and 1 base from J; junction bases left unmatched: 3. CDR3 sequence (DNA): TGCGCCAGCAGCGCACAGGGGGGGAACACCGGGGAGCTGTTTTTT. Its translation: CASSAQGGNTGELFF.

V gene TRBV7-2 combines with J gene TRBJ1-4, with 10 bases fitting TRBD1. This CDR3 is built from 14 residues. Looked up from germline, CDR1 is SGHTA and CDR2 is FQGNSA. Trimming took 4 bases from V and 8 from J; bases not matched to a gene: 4. DNA of the CDR3: TGTGCCAGCAGCTCGGACAGGGGGGACGAAAAACTGTTTTTT. Residues: CASSSDRGDEKLFF.

The gene calls are TRBV4-3 and TRBJ1-2; 8 bases align to TRBD1. Germline lookup yields CDR1 LGHNA and CDR2 YSLEER. The CDR3 loop spans 15 amino acids. Trimming removed 0 bases from V and 5 bases from J; junction bases left unmatched: 5. DNA for the CDR3: TGCGCCAGCAGCCAAGAAAGACAGGGGTGGTATGGCTACACCTTC. Protein: CASSQERQGWYGYTF.

This clone was seen more than once but under ten times. This chain joins TRBV5-1 and TRBJ2-7; 9 positions match TRBD1. The CDR3 is made up of 14 amino acids. Germline V gene lookup returns CDR1 SGHRS and CDR2 YFSETQ. After removal of 3 bases from V and 3 bases from J, the junction contained 4 bases not matched to a gene. CDR3 in amino acids: CASSWTGDGYEQYF. As DNA, the CDR3 is TGCGCCAGCAGCTGGACAGGGGATGGCTACGAGCAGTACTTC.

The V call is TRBV6-5, the J call TRBJ2-7, with TRBD2 matching over 10 bases. The CDR3 covers 15 residues. With 6 bases clipped from V and 3 bases from J, the junction kept 8 bases outside the gene matches. The germline CDR1 and CDR2 sequences are MNHEY and SVGAGI. The CDR3 is CASSPGLADLYEQYF. CDR3 sequence (DNA): TGTGCCAGCAGCCCCGGACTAGCGGACCTCTACGAGCAGTACTTC.

The chain is built from TRBV9 and TRBJ2-3, with D hard to call. Between the trimmed V and J ends, which lost 2 bases and 6 bases, there was a span of 13 bases. Per germline, CDR1 SGDLS and CDR2 YYNGEE. The CDR3 has 14 residues. CDR3 residues: CASSVRSSADTQYF. CDR3 sequence (DNA): TGTGCCAGCAGCGTTAGGTCTAGTGCGGATACGCAGTATTTT.

This clone was recorded once. V is TRBV5-6 and J is TRBJ2-7; TRBD1 is a possible D gene (5 bases). Per germline, CDR1 SGHDT and CDR2 YYEEEE. This CDR3 is 14 amino acids long. With 5 bases removed from V and 2 bases from J, the gap between germline ends came to 14 bases. The CDR3 region has the DNA TGTGCCAGCAGTTCAAGGGGCCCCCCCTACGAGCAGTACTTC. This gives the protein CASSSRGPPYEQYF.

The rearrangement links TRBV6-5 to TRBJ1-2; 7 positions match TRBD1. The V segment lost 6 bases and the J segment 2 bases; nucleotides outside the gene matches: 0. There are 12 residues in the CDR3. The germline gives CDR1 MNHEY, CDR2 SVGAGI. The CDR3: CASRTGNYGYTF. CDR3 DNA: TGTGCCAGCAGGACAGGGAACTATGGCTACACCTTC.

This chain connects TRBV3-1 (or the pseudogene TRBV3-2) to TRBJ2-3; 9 positions match TRBD2. Germline trimming cut 4 bases from V and 6 bases from J; bases unmatched to any gene: 11. The CDR3 sequence is 16 residues long. Germline CDR1 and CDR2: LGHDT and YNNKEL (reference sequence). In nucleotides, the CDR3 is TGTGCCAGCAGCCCCCGGTGGGCGGGAGGGCCGGATACGCAGTATTTT. Its protein product is CASSPRWAGGPDTQYF.

CDR3 sequence: CAISERGRGGGGNSPLHF. Written as DNA, the CDR3 is TGTGCCATCAGTGAGAGGGGCAGAGGGGGCGGCGGTAATTCACCCCTCCACTTT. The V call is TRBV10-3, the J call TRBJ1-6; TRBD1 agrees at 7 bases. Germline V gene lookup returns CDR1 ENHRY and CDR2 SYGVKD. The CDR3 length is 18 residues. V was pared by 2 bases and J by 6 bases, with 13 bases of the junction left unmatched.

The chain carries TRBV9 and TRBJ1-2, with TRBD1 matching over 7 bases. Germline V gene lookup returns CDR1 SGDLS and CDR2 YYNGEE. This CDR3 spans 15 amino acids. With V trimmed by 3 bases and J by 6 bases, 11 bases remained unmatched. CDR3 amino acids: CASSDTGDLYNGYTF. CDR3 coding DNA: TGTGCCAGCAGCGACACAGGGGATTTATACAATGGCTACACCTTC.

The chain couples TRBV7-3 to TRBJ2-7; 9 nucleotides agree with TRBD2. The CDR3 is 13 amino acids. Trimming took 3 bases from V and 5 from J; bases not matched to a gene: 2. Germline CDR1 is SGHTA and CDR2 is FQGTGA. This CDR3 reads CASSFASGDEQYF. CDR3 in DNA: TGTGCCAGCAGCTTCGCTAGCGGGGACGAGCAGTACTTC. The complete variable domain, with remaining parts taken from reference TRBV7-3 and TRBJ2-7, reads GAGVSQTPSNKVTEKGKYVELRCDPISGHTALYWYRQSLGQGPEFLIYFQGTGAADDSGLPNDRFFAVRPEGSVSTLKIQRTERGDSAVYLCASSFASGDEQYFGPGTRLTVT.

The V call is TRBV25-1, the J call TRBJ2-2, with 14 bases fitting TRBD2. This CDR3 region has 18 residues. The germline gives CDR1 MGHDK, CDR2 SYGVNS. V lost 8 bases, J lost 3 bases, and 11 bases stayed unmatched. In DNA form, the CDR3 reads TGTGCCAGCGAAGGGACTAGCGGGAGCACTGGAGACACCGGGGAGCTGTTTTTT. Amino acids: CASEGTSGSTGDTGELFF.

The chain carries TRBV2 and TRBJ1-5, with TRBD1 matching over 8 bases. Trimming at V came to 3 bases and at J to 3 bases, leaving 10 bases not matched to a gene. The germline V gene has CDR1 SNHLY and CDR2 FYNNEI. The length of the CDR3 is 17 residues. The chain's CDR3 is CASSDKSDRDINQPQHF. The CDR3 region has the DNA TGTGCCAGCAGTGATAAGTCGGACAGGGACATCAATCAGCCCCAGCATTTT.

V is TRBV7-8 and J is TRBJ1-1, with D uncertain. The CDR3 is made up of 13 amino acids. Germline values: CDR1 SGHVS, CDR2 FQNEAQ. V was trimmed by 2 bases and J by 4 bases, leaving 8 bases between them. CDR3 DNA sequence: TGTGCCAGCAGCTTAAATCACGGCACTGAAGCTTTCTTT. It yields the protein CASSLNHGTEAFF. Drawing the rest from reference TRBV7-8 and TRBJ1-1, the complete variable domain is GAGVSQSPRYKVAKRGQDVALRCDPISGHVSLFWYQQALGQGPEFLTYFQNEAQLDKSGLPSDRFFAERPEGSVSTLKIQRTQQEDSAVYLCASSLNHGTEAFFGQGTRLTVV.

This clone was recorded a few times. The chain combines TRBV12-3 or TRBV12-4 with TRBJ2-1; TRBD2 aligns across 7 bases. V lost 4 bases to trimming and J lost 15 bases; unmatched junction nucleotides: 12. The CDR3 length is 13 residues. The CDR3 DNA follows: TGTGCCAGCAGTTCGGAGCGGCGGGGGTATCGGTTCTTC. This encodes CASSSERRGYRFF.

This chain joins TRBV5-4 and TRBJ2-5; 13 bases fit TRBD2. V was clipped by 4 bases and J by 5 bases; unmatched bases: 5. The V gene's germline CDR1 is SGHNT and CDR2 YYREEE (reference sequence). The length of the CDR3 is 15 residues. CDR3 DNA: TGTGCCAGCAGCATGACTAGCGGGGGGCCCGAGACCCAGTACTTC. Protein sequence: CASSMTSGGPETQYF. Complete variable domain (other parts from reference TRBV5-4 and TRBJ2-5): ETGVTQSPTHLIKTRGQQVTLRCSSQSGHNTVSWYQQALGQGPQFIFQYYREEENGRGNFPPRFSGLQFPNYSSELNVNALELDDSALYLCASSMTSGGPETQYFGPGTRLLVL.